This T cell receptor (beta chain) was identified during a study of cytomegalovirus exposure and HLA in healthy donors. Findings of the study overall: Highly shared variants forming one cluster were likely a sequencing artifact. Published work reported that the classifier diagnosed cytomegalovirus status with high specificity and sensitivity. A later analysis showed HLA-associated TCR beta chains outstripping equally common others in clonal expansion.

The PCR used 60 Vbeta and 13 Jbeta primers. Original methodology: Later work found roughly 80 million unique TCR beta chains, with around 10 million shared. Method: immunoSEQ multiplex PCR; TCRdb's copy keeps in-frame clones and lacks some. V and J calls and clone size come straight from that table; D and trimming were deduced from the DNA. Among approximately 160,000 clones listed, over 60% were seen once. Regarding this clone: Its specificity is not known.

This CDR3 contains 16 residues. Trimming removed 8 bases from V and 0 bases from J, with 20 bases in between. CDR1 and CDR2 (germline): SGHKS, YYEKEE (reference sequence). This clonotype originated in a female donor in good health and CMV-seronegative. The sequenced sample consisted of PBMCs. The chain links TRBV5-5 to TRBJ1-1; possibly TRBD1 for D (5 bases). The CDR3 nucleotides read TGTGCCAGTAGTCCTTTGGGGGAGGCTATGAACACTGAAGCTTTCTTT. This translates into CASSPLGEAMNTEAFF.